The 23 T cell receptor beta chains listed next were all sequenced from one sample in a study of cytomegalovirus exposure and HLA in healthy donors. The PCR was carried out with 60 Vbeta primers and 13 Jbeta primers. Repertoires were generated with immunoSEQ multiplex PCR, while TCRdb's copy carries only in-frame clones and drops some. The data show around 100,000 clones, roughly 88% seen once. The sequencing input was PBMCs. These receptors originate from a woman between 18 and 29 years old in good health and CMV-seronegative.

A word on this clone: The junction differs from germline at one of its ends, possibly a read error. Here the CDR3 reads CASSHGASGTGSDF. The DNA of the CDR3 is TGTGCCAGCAGCCATGGGGCATCCGGGACAGGGTCCGACTTC. The chain links TRBV4-2 to TRBJ2-5; 9 bases line up with TRBD1. The CDR3 is 14 amino acids. Germline V CDR1 and CDR2: LGHNA, YNFKEQ.

The chain is built from TRBV28 and TRBJ2-7; D is perhaps TRBD1 (5 bases). The V end lost 2 bases, the J end lost 0 bases, and 8 bases lay between the germline ends. Germline CDR1 is MDHEN and CDR2 is SYDVKM. The CDR3 has 14 amino acids. CDR3 DNA: TGTGCCAGCAGTTTACCAGGGCCCTCCTACGAGCAGTACTTC. This encodes CASSLPGPSYEQYF.

This clone was detected only a few times. The chain employs TRBV15 and TRBJ1-4; 9 bases match TRBD1. The CDR3 runs to 16 residues. Unmatched junction bases numbered 1, after V lost 2 bases and J lost 0 bases. Germline CDR1 LNHNV, CDR2 YYDKDF (reference sequence). CDR3 in DNA: TGTGCCACCAGCAGACGACAGGGGGCAACTAATGAAAAACTGTTTTTT. This encodes CATSRRQGATNEKLFF.

V is TRBV6-5 and J is TRBJ2-7; D gene uncertain. The CDR3 covers 11 residues. V was pared by 7 bases and J by 5 bases, with 9 bases between. Germline CDR1 is MNHEY and CDR2 is SVGAGI. The CDR3 is CASTRLDEQYF. CDR3 in DNA: TGTGCCAGCACGCGATTGGACGAGCAGTACTTC.

The V and J genes are TRBV18 and TRBJ1-6; the match to TRBD1 covers 7 bases. The CDR3 is 15 amino acids. The germline CDR1 and CDR2 sequences are KGHSH and LQKENI. The J segment lost 14 bases and the V segment lost 3 bases, leaving 13 bases of the junction unmatched. The CDR3 DNA reads as TGTGCCAGCTCACCCACCGCCGACAGGGCATCGTCCCTCCACTTT. Amino acids: CASSPTADRASSLHF.

V is TRBV25-1 and J is TRBJ2-3, with 13 nucleotides matching TRBD2. The junction had 5 bases not matched to a gene; V was cut back by 8 bases and J by 3 bases. Germline V lookup: CDR1 MGHDK, CDR2 SYGVNS. There are 15 residues in the CDR3. The CDR3 sequence: CASGGLAGETDTQYF. The CDR3 DNA reads TGTGCCAGCGGAGGACTAGCGGGGGAAACAGATACGCAGTATTTT. Full variable domain (remainder filled in from reference TRBV25-1 and TRBJ2-3): EADIYQTPRYLVIGTGKKITLECSQTMGHDKMYWYQQDPGMELHLIHYSYGVNSTEKGDLSSESTVSRIRTEHFPLTLESARPSHTSQYLCASGGLAGETDTQYFGPGTRLTVL.

This CDR3 reads CALSPGQGREKTEAFF. DNA for the CDR3: TGTGCCTTATCCCCGGGACAGGGAAGGGAAAAAACTGAAGCTTTCTTT. The chain uses TRBV30 and TRBJ1-1; 9 bases line up with TRBD1. V trimming: 7 bases; J trimming: 5 bases; junction bases outside the gene matches: 17. Germline lookup yields CDR1 GTSNPN and CDR2 SVGIG (reference sequence). This CDR3 contains 16 residues.

V is TRBV6-5 and J is TRBJ1-1, with 7 bases lining up with TRBD1. Germline CDR1 is MNHEY and CDR2 is SVGAGI. The CDR3 is 13 amino acids. Trimming removed 6 bases from V and 4 bases from J; junction bases left unmatched: 5. The CDR3 DNA reads TGTGCCAGCAGGGGACAGATGGGCACTGAAGCTTTCTTT. It specifies CASRGQMGTEAFF.

The table lists this clone with a count of one. The rearrangement uses TRBV6-5 and TRBJ2-5; the match to TRBD2 covers 12 bases. Germline V lookup: CDR1 MNHEY, CDR2 SVGAGI. The CDR3 contains 15 residues. The V segment lost 5 bases and the J segment 4 bases; nucleotides outside the gene matches: 5. CDR3 sequence: CASSVLAGGPETQYF. In DNA, the CDR3 is TGTGCCAGCAGTGTCCTAGCGGGGGGGCCAGAGACCCAGTACTTC.

This clone was seen just once. CDR3 DNA sequence: TGTGCCAGCAGTGAAAAAGGGACTAGCGGAATCAAAGAGACCCAGTACTTC. It is translated as CASSEKGTSGIKETQYF. The V call is TRBV6-1, the J call TRBJ2-5; 11 bases agree with TRBD2. CDR3 size: 17 residues. CDR1 MNHNS and CDR2 SASEGT come from the germline V gene. Losses at the gene ends were 2 bases for V and 3 bases for J; bases not matched to a gene: 8.

The CDR3 loop reads CAWSLGSGSTDTQYF. In DNA, the CDR3 is TGTGCCTGGAGCCTTGGGAGCGGGAGCACAGATACGCAGTATTTT. The V and J genes are TRBV30 and TRBJ2-3; D is perhaps TRBD2 (6 bases). This CDR3 is built from 15 residues. The germline V gene has CDR1 GTSNPN and CDR2 SVGIG (reference sequence). V shed 3 bases and J shed 0 bases, with 13 bases lying between them.

CDR3 sequence (DNA): TGTGCCAGCAGTTACGGAGTGGAGAAGGGAAACACCATATATTTT. This sequence encodes CASSYGVEKGNTIYF. This chain joins TRBV6-5 and TRBJ1-3; D remains unclear. V dropped 2 bases and J dropped 4 bases, with 12 bases sitting between them. CDR3 size: 15 residues. Germline V gives CDR1 MNHEY, CDR2 SVGAGI.

This chain links TRBV15 with TRBJ2-4; 7 bases map to TRBD1. V gave up 2 bases and J gave up 0 bases; unmatched junction bases: 4. This CDR3 region has 16 residues. Germline values: CDR1 LNHNV, CDR2 YYDKDF (reference sequence). CDR3 nucleotide sequence: TGTGCCACCAGCAGAAAAACAGGGGTAGCCAAAAACATTCAGTACTTC. Translation gives CATSRKTGVAKNIQYF.

The V and J genes are TRBV5-5 and TRBJ1-2; 9 bases are shared with TRBD1. J lost 5 bases, V lost 4 bases, and 15 bases had no gene match. The CDR3 contains 17 residues. CDR1 and CDR2 (germline): SGHKS, YYEKEE (reference sequence). For the CDR3, the DNA is TGTGCCAGCAGCGTCCGGGACAGGGAATTTCCATGGTATGGCTACACCTTC. Translation gives CASSVRDREFPWYGYTF.

CDR3 DNA: TGTGCCAGCAGCTTAGAAGCAGGGGGAGGCTACGAGCAGTACTTC. This codes for CASSLEAGGGYEQYF. The rearrangement joins TRBV7-9 to TRBJ2-7; TRBD1 is a possible D gene (7 bases). V was trimmed by 1 base and J by 3 bases, leaving 13 bases between them. The V gene's germline CDR1 is SEHNR and CDR2 FQNEAQ (reference sequence). The CDR3 is 15 amino acids.

The rearrangement uses TRBV6-1 and TRBJ1-1; tentatively, D is TRBD1 (5 bases). The V gene lost 6 bases and the J gene lost 5 bases, with 19 bases spanning the gap. The CDR3 spans 15 residues. CDR1 MNHNS and CDR2 SASEGT come from the germline V gene. The CDR3 DNA reads TGTGCCAGCAGCGAGGGCGCCCAGGGAGGAACTGAAGCTTTCTTT. This encodes CASSEGAQGGTEAFF.

The rearrangement joins TRBV6-6 to TRBJ2-1; 8 bases fit TRBD2. CDR1 is MNHNY and CDR2 is SVGAGI in the germline V gene (reference sequence). Trimming at V came to 0 bases and at J to 5 bases, leaving 3 bases not matched to a gene. The CDR3 extends over 15 amino acids. The CDR3 sequence: CASSYSRGGDNEQFF. CDR3 DNA: TGTGCCAGCAGTTACTCACGGGGGGGGGACAATGAGCAGTTCTTC.

V gene TRBV9 combines with J gene TRBJ1-4, with a tentative D call TRBD1 (6 bases). V lost 4 bases, J lost 4 bases, and 14 bases lay in between. The CDR3 covers 15 residues. Germline V CDR1 and CDR2: SGDLS, YYNGEE. CDR3 protein: CASSKQTGRNEKLFF. In DNA form, the CDR3 reads TGTGCCAGCAGCAAGCAAACAGGGCGTAATGAAAAACTGTTTTTT.

This chain joins TRBV7-9 and TRBJ1-5, with 8 bases that match TRBD1. CDR3 length: 14 amino acids. With 5 bases clipped from V and 2 bases from J, the junction kept 2 bases outside the gene matches. Germline CDR1 SEHNR, CDR2 FQNEAQ (reference sequence). The CDR3: CASSPDRGNQPQHF. CDR3 bases: TGTGCCAGCAGCCCGGACAGGGGCAATCAGCCCCAGCATTTT.

The gene calls are TRBV9 and TRBJ2-7; tentatively, D is TRBD2 (6 bases). The CDR3 totals 15 residues. The germline gives CDR1 SGDLS, CDR2 YYNGEE. Trimming cost V 2 bases and J 3 bases, with 15 bases left between them. The chain's CDR3 is CASSVPGRLGYEQYF. CDR3 sequence (DNA): TGTGCCAGCAGCGTCCCTGGGAGGTTGGGCTACGAGCAGTACTTC.

The rearrangement joins TRBV4-2 to TRBJ2-1; 7 bases align to TRBD2. This CDR3 region has 17 residues. CDR1 and CDR2 (germline): LGHNA, YNFKEQ. V was clipped by 3 bases and J by 0 bases; unmatched bases: 8. The CDR3: CASSQDLAESSYNEQFF. The CDR3 DNA follows: TGTGCCAGCAGCCAGGACCTAGCGGAGAGCTCCTACAATGAGCAGTTCTTC.

The CDR3 spells CACLGLASHEQFF. In nucleotides, the CDR3 is TGTGCCTGCTTGGGACTAGCGTCCCATGAGCAGTTCTTC. This sequence joins TRBV30 and TRBJ2-1; TRBD2 matches 10 bases. The CDR3 contains 13 residues. CDR1 and CDR2 from the germline V gene are GTSNPN and SVGIG (reference sequence). V trimming: 6 bases; J trimming: 8 bases; junction bases outside the gene matches: 7.

V is TRBV19 and J is TRBJ1-1; tentative D call: TRBD1 (6 bases). Germline CDR1 LNHDA, CDR2 SQIVND (reference sequence). This CDR3 has 13 residues. V was pared by 6 bases and J by 3 bases, with 11 bases between. The CDR3 here is CASSRTGYTEAFF. CDR3 nucleotides: TGTGCCAGTAGCAGAACAGGGTACACTGAAGCTTTCTTT.